Listed here is a single TCR beta chain. Antigen specificity is unknown. This sample is part of a study of T cells after yellow fever vaccination. Study-level background: When fractions had low cell numbers, they were prepared with SMART-Seq v4 Ultra Low Input.

Template switching with 5'RACE generated the TCR cDNA and added a universal primer site and UMIs. TCRdb passed the 5' RACE reads through MiXCR, listing each CDR3 protein once. The sample includes 350,000 or so distinct CDR3 sequences, 7% to 10% seen only once; the top ten take approximately 15%. Study-wide results and caveats: The CD4 compartment and the CD8 compartment contained a small share of clonotypes in common. At 95% to 98% for CD4 and almost 90% for CD8, most primary-vaccination clones showed up again after the booster.

The CDR3 covers 14 residues. The germline gives CDR1 SGHRS, CDR2 YFSETQ. Trimming cost V 1 base and J 1 base; bases outside gene matches: 1. Sequencing used PBMCs, obtained 35 to 50 days after the first yellow fever vaccination. The clonotype comes from a man between 18 and 29 years old who received the YFV17D yellow fever vaccine. This chain joins TRBV5-1 and TRBJ1-1; TRBD1 aligns across 7 bases. The CDR3 region has the DNA TGCGCCAGCAGCTTGTACAGGGGGAACACTGAAGCTTTCTTT. Encoded protein: CASSLYRGNTEAFF. Variable domain in full (rest from reference TRBV5-1 and TRBJ1-1): KAGVTQTPRYLIKTRGQQVTLSCSPISGHRSVSWYQQTPGQGLQFLFEYFSETQRNKGNFPGRFSGRQFSNSRSEMNVSTLELGDSALYLCASSLYRGNTEAFFGQGTRLTVV.